This T cell receptor (beta chain) was profiled in a study of blood T cell repertoires in COVID-19. Method: immunoSEQ multiplex PCR; TCRdb's copy keeps in-frame clones and lacks some. The sample includes approximately 160,000 clones, roughly 71% of them seen just once. From germline, CDR1 is LNHDA and CDR2 SQIVND (reference sequence). The CDR3 has 14 amino acids. The V gene end was trimmed by 1 base and the J gene end by 2 bases; junction bases not matched to a gene: 1. The chain recombines TRBV19 with TRBJ1-1; TRBD1 agrees at 7 bases. This TCR was recovered from a woman older than 75 with acute or convalescent COVID-19. Sequences were obtained from peripheral blood. CDR3 DNA sequence: TGTGCCAGTAGTATAGGGGACAGTAACACTGAAGCTTTCTTT. This gives the protein CASSIGDSNTEAFF. Looking up the rest from reference TRBV19 and TRBJ1-1 gives the full variable domain: DGGITQSPKYLFRKEGQNVTLSCEQNLNHDAMYWYRQDPGQGLRLIYYSQIVNDFQKGDIAEGYSVSREKKESFPLTVTSAQKNPTAFYLCASSIGDSNTEAFFGQGTRLTVV.